These T cell receptor beta chains were read from a single sample in a study of shared clonotypes between healthy human individuals. TCRdb keeps only in-frame clones here, not all; method: immunoSEQ multiplex PCR. In the table there are roughly 1.5 million clones, approximately 98% of which are singletons. Sample: naive CD4+ T cells sorted from blood. Receptors were obtained from a man aged 25-45 years in good health. The CDR3 runs from the conserved cysteine through the conserved F or W. The D gene is left open where the match is weak. Rows may omit the clone size; those that give it use once, few, many or a size class.

TRBV4-2	.	TRBD2	TRBJ2-3	TGTGCCAGCAGCCCACCCCTAGCGGGAGGAGGAGATACGCAGTATTTT	CASSPPLAGGGDTQYF
TRBV9	.	.	TRBJ1-1	TGTGCCAGCAGCGCCGGGACTTATAACACTGAAGCTTTCTTT	CASSAGTYNTEAFF
TRBV6-1	.	TRBD1	TRBJ1-1	TGTGCCAGCAGGATAAGGGGGCTTAGTGAAGCTTTCTTT	CASRIRGLSEAFF
TRBV28	.	TRBD1	TRBJ2-7	TGTGCCAGCAGACCTGGGAGACAGGGTTCCGAGCAGTACTTC	CASRPGRQGSEQYF
TRBV30	.	TRBD2	TRBJ2-7	TGTGCCTTTGGGACTAGCGGGCGCGAGCAGTACTTC	CAFGTSGREQYF
TRBV5-1	.	TRBD2	TRBJ2-7	TGCGCCAGCAGTTTTATTAGCGGGAGGGCCGCCTACGAGCAGTACTTC	CASSFISGRAAYEQYF
TRBV7-2	.	TRBD1	TRBJ1-2	TGTGCCAGCAGCTTCGACAGGGGGCTCTTCCATGGCTACACCTTC	CASSFDRGLFHGYTF
TRBV5-1	.	.	TRBJ1-1	TGCGCCAGCAGGCGGGACGGACATGAAGCTTTCTTT	CASRRDGHEAFF
TRBV27	.	TRBD2	TRBJ2-1	TGTGCCAGCATATCTTTCGGGACTAGCGGCAATGAGCAGTTCTTC	CASISFGTSGNEQFF
TRBV27	.	TRBD2	TRBJ2-7	TGTGCCAGCAGTTTATTGGGGACTAGCGGTCGGAGCTCCTACGAGCAGTACTTC	CASSLLGTSGRSSYEQYF
TRBV5-1	.	TRBD1	TRBJ2-7	TGCGCCAGCAGCCGCGGGGACAGGGGCTACGAGCAGTACTTC	CASSRGDRGYEQYF
TRBV11-2	.	.	TRBJ2-5	TGTGCCAGCAGCCCCTCCCAAGAGACCCAGTACTTC	CASSPSQETQYF
TRBV15	once	.	TRBJ2-3	TGTGCCACCAGCAGCGCTAAGACCGCCGGTAGGGGTACGCAGTATTTT	CATSSAKTAGRGTQYF
TRBV5-1	.	.	TRBJ2-3	TGCGCCAGCAGCTTATCCAGGGGCACAGATACGCAGTATTTT	CASSLSRGTDTQYF
TRBV11-2	.	.	TRBJ2-3	TGTGCCAGCAGCCTTTGGGCTAGCGCGGGACGCCTGGATACGCAGTATTTT	CASSLWASAGRLDTQYF
TRBV2	.	.	TRBJ1-5	TGTGCCAGCACCAAGGGGGGTGGCAGGGCCCAGCCCCAGCATTTT	CASTKGGGRAQPQHF